This T cell receptor (beta chain) was captured in a study of blood T cell repertoires in COVID-19. For the study at large: Acute and convalescent COVID-19 samples came from the United States, Italy and Spain.

Enrolled through a virtual design, the participants were between roughly 18 and 100 years of age and came from about two dozen US areas. Participants reported their clinical history, and cohort assignment relied on those reports. Two negative PCRs, clearance, or symptom resolution were required of recovered Cohort 3 donors. V was clipped by 0 bases and J by 4 bases, with 9 bases between them. Germline-derived CDR1 and CDR2 are LGHNA and YNFKEQ. There are 15 residues in the CDR3. Assay: immunoSEQ multiplex PCR; the TCRdb copy retains only in-frame clones and omits some. The data show around 200,000 clones, with around 84% seen just once and around 20% held by the top ten.

The chain has TRBV4-2 and TRBJ1-4, with D perhaps matching TRBD1 (6 bases). The specimen sequenced was PBMCs or T cells enriched from blood (not recorded which). This receptor was identified in a man aged 35 to 55 who had recovered from COVID-19. CDR3 in DNA: TGTGCCAGCAGCCAAGATCTACAGGGTAATGAAAAACTGTTTTTT. It translates to CASSQDLQGNEKLFF.